Included here is one T cell receptor (beta chain) sequence, with context. This specimen belongs to a study of PD-1 blockade in classical Hodgkin lymphoma. Patients all relapsed after autologous stem cell transplantation, and there was variation in brentuximab vedotin exposure. Only in-frame clones appear in the TCRdb table, and some are missing; sequencing was by immunoSEQ multiplex PCR. In the table there are fewer than 55,000 clones, more than 70% of which are singletons. The length of the CDR3 is 13 residues. V lost 4 bases and J 2 bases, leaving 6 bases between the germline ends. Germline CDR1 MNHEY, CDR2 SVGAGI.

The chain is built from TRBV6-5 and TRBJ1-5, with D possibly matching TRBD1 (6 bases). This TCR was sampled from a human donor with classical Hodgkin lymphoma. The input for sequencing was peripheral blood mononuclear cells (PBMCs), taken at baseline. CDR3 in DNA: TGTGCCAGCAGTTCAGGGGGCAATCAGCCCCAGCATTTT. Translating gives CASSSGGNQPQHF.